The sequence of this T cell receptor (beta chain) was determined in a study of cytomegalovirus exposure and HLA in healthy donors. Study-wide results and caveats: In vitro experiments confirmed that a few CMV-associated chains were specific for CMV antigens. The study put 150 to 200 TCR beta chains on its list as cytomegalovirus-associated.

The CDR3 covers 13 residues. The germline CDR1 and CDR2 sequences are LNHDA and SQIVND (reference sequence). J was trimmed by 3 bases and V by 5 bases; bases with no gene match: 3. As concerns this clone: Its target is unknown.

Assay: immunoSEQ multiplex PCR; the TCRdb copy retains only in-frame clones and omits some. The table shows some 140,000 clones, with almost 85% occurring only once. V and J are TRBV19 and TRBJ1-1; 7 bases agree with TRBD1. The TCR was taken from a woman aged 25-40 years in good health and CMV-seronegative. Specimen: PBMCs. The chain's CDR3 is CASSLQGYTEAFF. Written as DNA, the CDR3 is TGTGCCAGTAGTCTACAGGGGTACACTGAAGCTTTCTTT.